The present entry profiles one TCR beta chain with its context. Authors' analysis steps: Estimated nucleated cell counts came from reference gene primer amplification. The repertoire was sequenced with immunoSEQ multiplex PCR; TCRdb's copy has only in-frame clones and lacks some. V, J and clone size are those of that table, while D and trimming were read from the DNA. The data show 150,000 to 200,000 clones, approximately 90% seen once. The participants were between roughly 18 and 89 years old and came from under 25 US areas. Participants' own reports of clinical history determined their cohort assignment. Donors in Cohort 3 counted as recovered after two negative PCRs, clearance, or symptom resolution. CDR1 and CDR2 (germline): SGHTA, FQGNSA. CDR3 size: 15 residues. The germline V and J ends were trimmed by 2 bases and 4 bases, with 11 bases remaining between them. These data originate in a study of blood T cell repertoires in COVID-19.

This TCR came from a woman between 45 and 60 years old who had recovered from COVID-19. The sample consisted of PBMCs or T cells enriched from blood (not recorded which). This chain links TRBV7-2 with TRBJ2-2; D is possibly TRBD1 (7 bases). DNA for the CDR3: TGTGCCAGCAGCTTATACAGGGGAGGCACCGGGGAGCTGTTTTTT. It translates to CASSLYRGGTGELFF. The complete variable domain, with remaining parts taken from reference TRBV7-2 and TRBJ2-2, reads GAGVSQSPSNKVTEKGKDVELRCDPISGHTALYWYRQSLGQGLEFLIYFQGNSAPDKSGLPSDRFSAERTGGSVSTLTIQRTQQEDSAVYLCASSLYRGGTGELFFGEGSRLTVL.